This T cell receptor (beta chain) was observed in a study of cytomegalovirus exposure and HLA in healthy donors. V shed 4 bases, J shed 4 bases, and the junction held 7 bases outside the gene matches. In germline, CDR1 is SNHLY, CDR2 FYNNEI. This CDR3 has 15 amino acids. A multiplex PCR was run with 60 Vbeta primers and 13 Jbeta primers. TCRdb keeps only in-frame clones here, not all; method: immunoSEQ multiplex PCR. The sample contains about 130,000 clones, over 60% of which appear only once. The sequence derives from a man between 40 and 49 years old in good health and CMV-seronegative. The chain recombines TRBV2 with TRBJ2-1, with 7 positions matching TRBD1. The material sequenced was PBMCs. CDR3 loop: CASSGGGLGYNEQFF. For the CDR3, the DNA is TGTGCCAGCAGTGGAGGGGGCTTGGGGTACAATGAGCAGTTCTTC.